Below, 26 T cell receptor beta chains from the same sample are listed, as sequenced in a study of T cells in Graves' hyperthyroidism and ophthalmopathy. Amplification of TCR beta CDR3 regions was performed using RNA transcripts as template. TCR CDR3 regions were first amplified by RT-PCR with HTBI primers. TCRdb processed the multiplex PCR reads anew with MiXCR; each CDR3 protein has one entry. The sample lists under 400,000 distinct CDR3 sequences, about a sixth occurring once. Sequencing input: blood. These receptors all stem from a woman aged 40 to 50 with Graves' ophthalmopathy.

This clonotype was seen many times. The chain uses TRBV6-5 and TRBJ2-2; TRBD1 is a possible D gene (6 bases). The V gene's germline CDR1 is MNHEY and CDR2 SVGAGI. The CDR3 spans 14 residues. Trimming removed 8 bases at V and 0 bases at J, with 10 bases between. The CDR3 coding sequence is TGTGCCAGCCAACGGACAGCGAACACCGGGGAGCTGTTTTTT. This encodes CASQRTANTGELFF.

This clonotype came up many times. V is TRBV28 and J is TRBJ2-7, with 12 nucleotides matching TRBD2. V shed 2 bases, J shed 4 bases, and the junction held 9 bases outside the gene matches. This CDR3 has 17 amino acids. Germline V lookup: CDR1 MDHEN, CDR2 SYDVKM. CDR3 in amino acids: CASSLRPGLAGWYEQYF. CDR3 nucleotide sequence: TGTGCCAGCAGTTTAAGGCCAGGACTAGCGGGATGGTACGAGCAGTACTTC.

CDR3 in DNA: TGTGCCAGCAGTTTAAGGGTTAGCGGGGCCGCCTACGAGCAGTACTTC. Translating gives CASSLRVSGAAYEQYF. J is TRBJ2-7 and V is TRBV12-3 or TRBV12-4, with 8 bases identical to TRBD2. The V and J ends lost 2 bases and 2 bases, in that order; junction bases with no gene match: 8. The CDR3 loop spans 16 amino acids.

This clonotype appeared many times. The J gene is TRBJ2-7, the V gene TRBV7-9; D may be TRBD1 or TRBD2 (5 bases each). CDR1 is SEHNR and CDR2 is FQNEAQ in the germline V gene (reference sequence). The ends were cut back, 3 bases at V and 5 bases at J, with 14 bases in the middle. This CDR3 region has 14 residues. The CDR3, as DNA: TGTGCCAGCAGCTTTGGTCCCAGGGAGAACGAGCAGTACTTC. It translates to CASSFGPRENEQYF.

This clonotype has ten or more counts. The chain employs TRBV12-3 or TRBV12-4 and TRBJ1-2; tentative D call: TRBD1 (6 bases). This CDR3 is built from 15 residues. Trimming pared 3 bases from V and 3 bases from J, leaving 14 bases between. The CDR3 DNA sequence: TGTGCCAGCAGTTTGAGTTCCGGGGGCCACTATGGCTACACCTTC. Its translation: CASSLSSGGHYGYTF.

Only a few counts were recorded for this clonotype. The chain joins TRBV6-1 to TRBJ2-7; TRBD1 agrees at 10 bases. After removal of 5 bases from V and 3 bases from J, the junction contained 13 bases not matched to a gene. Germline V CDR1 and CDR2: MNHNS, SASEGT. The CDR3 has 17 residues. The DNA for the CDR3 is TGTGCCAGCAGTCCGAGGTCGGGGGACAGGGGACTCTACGAGCAGTACTTC. This gives the protein CASSPRSGDRGLYEQYF.

This clonotype was seen ten or more times. The chain is built from TRBV28 and TRBJ1-6; no clear D gene. The CDR3 sequence is 12 residues long. Trimming took 2 bases from V and 9 from J, leaving 5 bases between them. Germline V CDR1 and CDR2: MDHEN, SYDVKM. The CDR3 DNA follows: TGTGCCAGCAGTTTAGGAGGTTCACCCCTCCACTTT. It yields the protein CASSLGGSPLHF.

This clonotype was counted many times. The chain recombines TRBV7-2 with TRBJ2-7; a weak D match, TRBD1 (6 bases). V dropped 1 base and J dropped 5 bases, with 9 bases sitting between them. This CDR3 region has 13 residues. Germline values: CDR1 SGHTA, CDR2 FQGNSA. As DNA, the CDR3 is TGTGCCAGCAGCTTAGGGACAGTACACGAGCAGTACTTC. Protein: CASSLGTVHEQYF.

This clonotype was found a few times. The gene calls are TRBV3-1 and TRBJ2-7; D might be TRBD1 (5 bases). The germline V gene has CDR1 LGHDT and CDR2 YNNKEL (reference sequence). Trimming removed 5 bases from V and 2 bases from J, with 16 bases in between. This CDR3 contains 15 residues. CDR3 residues: CASSSRMGQAYEQYF. DNA for the CDR3: TGTGCCAGCAGCTCAAGGATGGGGCAGGCCTACGAGCAGTACTTC.

This clonotype was seen many times. This sequence joins TRBV28 and TRBJ1-2; D unclear. Trimming took 6 bases from V and 8 from J, leaving 13 bases between them. Germline CDR1 reads MDHEN; CDR2 reads SYDVKM. This CDR3 has 12 amino acids. CDR3 sequence: CASSTVRRGYTF. CDR3 sequence (DNA): TGTGCCAGCAGCACCGTACGAAGGGGCTACACCTTC.

In this sample, this clonotype turned up many times. V gene TRBV29-1 combines with J gene TRBJ1-2; D is unclear. The V and J ends lost 7 bases and 7 bases respectively, with 13 bases between them. The CDR3 runs to 11 residues. CDR1 and CDR2 (germline): SQVTM, ANQGSEA. Here the CDR3 reads CSGREGGGYTF. The CDR3 coding sequence is TGCAGCGGTCGCGAGGGAGGTGGCTACACCTTC.

This clonotype was picked up many times. This chain joins TRBV6-5 and TRBJ2-4, with TRBD2 matching over 7 bases. CDR1 MNHEY and CDR2 SVGAGI come from the germline V gene. V lost 3 bases and J lost 7; bases outside the gene matches: 3. CDR3 size: 13 residues. CDR3: CASSYGEGNIQYF. CDR3 nucleotide sequence: TGTGCCAGCAGTTATGGGGAGGGGAACATTCAGTACTTC.

This clonotype was detected many times. This sequence joins TRBV4-3 and TRBJ2-1; 9 positions match TRBD2. With V trimmed by 1 base and J by 8 bases, 9 bases remained unmatched. CDR3 length: 16 residues. Germline V gene sequence: CDR1 LGHNA, CDR2 YSLEER. CDR3 region: CASSQVAAGGGYEQFF. The CDR3 DNA reads as TGCGCCAGCAGCCAAGTTGCAGCGGGAGGTGGTTATGAGCAGTTCTTC.

This clonotype was detected many times. The chain combines TRBV2 with TRBJ1-2; no definite D call. The CDR3 has 14 residues. Germline CDR1 is SNHLY and CDR2 is FYNNEI. The ends were cut back, 8 bases at V and 5 bases at J, with 18 bases in the middle. CDR3 DNA sequence: TGTGCCAGCGAACCGGACCTGAATCCATATGGCTACACCTTC. It codes for CASEPDLNPYGYTF.

This clonotype was detected ten times or more. The chain is built from TRBV6-5 and TRBJ2-5, with 8 bases matching TRBD2. CDR1 and CDR2 from the germline V gene are MNHEY and SVGAGI. The CDR3 covers 16 residues. Trimming removed 5 bases from V and 2 bases from J; junction bases left unmatched: 10. CDR3 sequence (DNA): TGTGCCAGCAGTCCACTGGGACTAGGGAGGCAAGAGACCCAGTACTTC. Its protein is CASSPLGLGRQETQYF.

This clonotype was seen ten or more times. The chain joins TRBV19 to TRBJ2-2, with no clear D. V was clipped by 5 bases and J by 0 bases, with 7 bases between them. This CDR3 has 14 amino acids. In germline, CDR1 is LNHDA, CDR2 SQIVND (reference sequence). The CDR3 protein is CASSVASNTGELFF. The DNA for the CDR3 is TGTGCCAGTAGTGTCGCCTCGAACACCGGGGAGCTGTTTTTT. The full variable domain, with the rest looked up from reference TRBV19 and TRBJ2-2, is DGGITQSPKYLFRKEGQNVTLSCEQNLNHDAMYWYRQDPGQGLRLIYYSQIVNDFQKGDIAEGYSVSREKKESFPLTVTSAQKNPTAFYLCASSVASNTGELFFGEGSRLTVL.

In this sample, this clonotype turned up many times. This chain joins TRBV7-3 and TRBJ2-5, with 8 bases lining up with TRBD1. Unmatched junction bases numbered 6, after V lost 5 bases and J lost 4 bases. Germline CDR1 and CDR2: SGHTA and FQGTGA. The CDR3 has 14 residues. The CDR3 spells CASSRTGNPETQYF. The DNA of the CDR3 is TGTGCCAGCAGCCGGACAGGGAATCCAGAGACCCAGTACTTC.

In its sample, this clonotype was seen many times. This sequence joins TRBV7-9 and TRBJ2-5, with unresolved D. V lost 5 bases to trimming and J lost 3 bases, with 19 bases between them. CDR1 is SEHNR and CDR2 is FQNEAQ in the germline V gene (reference sequence). The CDR3 sequence is 16 residues long. CDR3 DNA sequence: TGTGCCAGCAGCCTAATCGGTCGGGCCAAAAAAGAGACCCAGTACTTC. It translates to CASSLIGRAKKETQYF.

This clonotype occurred many times. V gene TRBV6-5 combines with J gene TRBJ2-7, with 11 bases fitting TRBD2. The length of the CDR3 is 16 residues. J gave up 2 bases and V 2 bases, and 5 bases lay outside the gene matches. Per germline, CDR1 MNHEY and CDR2 SVGAGI. The CDR3 here is CASSYPLAGGTYEQYF. The CDR3 bases are TGTGCCAGCAGTTACCCCCTAGCGGGAGGAACCTACGAGCAGTACTTC.

This clonotype was detected ten times or more. V usage is TRBV5-1 and J usage is TRBJ1-1; TRBD1 aligns across 10 bases. This CDR3 is 15 amino acids long. Trimming removed 4 bases from V and 4 bases from J; junction bases left unmatched: 7. Germline-derived CDR1 and CDR2 are SGHRS and YFSETQ. The CDR3 reads CASSSMTGGVTEAFF. The CDR3 DNA sequence: TGCGCCAGCAGCAGCATGACAGGGGGCGTCACTGAAGCTTTCTTT.

This clonotype came up many times. The rearrangement links TRBV28 to TRBJ1-6; the D gene is possibly TRBD1 (6 bases). The germline gives CDR1 MDHEN, CDR2 SYDVKM. Trimming removed 6 bases at V and 7 bases at J, with 10 bases between. The CDR3 runs to 13 residues. In nucleotides, the CDR3 is TGTGCCAGCAGCATAACAGGGAATTCACCCCTCCACTTT. Its protein product is CASSITGNSPLHF.

This chain links TRBV27 with TRBJ2-7; 12 nucleotides align to TRBD2. This CDR3 comprises 16 residues. Germline loops: CDR1 MNHEY, CDR2 SMNVEV (reference sequence). Trimming cost V 4 bases and J 4 bases; bases outside gene matches: 8. The CDR3 protein is CASSSQRLAGEYEQYF. CDR3 DNA sequence: TGTGCCAGCAGTTCACAAAGACTAGCGGGAGAGTACGAGCAGTACTTC.

V is TRBV6-1 and J is TRBJ2-7; 9 nucleotides match TRBD2. The ends lost 7 bases at V and 0 bases at J; junction bases unmatched: 4. CDR1 and CDR2 from the germline V gene are MNHNS and SASEGT. CDR3 length equals 14 residues. For the CDR3, the DNA is TGTGCCAGCACGGGTAGCGGGAGCTCCTACGAGCAGTACTTC. Translation gives CASTGSGSSYEQYF.

This clonotype was observed many times. The chain links TRBV2 to TRBJ1-1; a weak D match, TRBD1 (6 bases). The germline V and J ends were trimmed by 4 bases and 2 bases, with 14 bases remaining between them. The CDR3 spans 15 residues. Germline-derived CDR1 and CDR2 are SNHLY and FYNNEI. CDR3 bases: TGTGCCAGCAGTGGTACCGGGGGCTTTAACACTGAAGCTTTCTTT. Its translation is CASSGTGGFNTEAFF.

The sample holds many counts of this clonotype. This chain uses TRBV7-6 with TRBJ2-7; 11 bases match TRBD1. Trimming at V came to 1 base and at J to 3 bases, leaving 14 bases not matched to a gene. This CDR3 contains 19 residues. Germline CDR1 is SGHVS and CDR2 is FNYEAQ. The CDR3 loop is CASSLELFGMGTGGYEQYF. As DNA, the CDR3 is TGTGCCAGCAGCTTAGAATTATTTGGTATGGGGACAGGGGGCTACGAGCAGTACTTC.

This clonotype was recorded many times. The chain couples TRBV15 to TRBJ2-5; 12 bases fit TRBD1. CDR3 size: 16 residues. Trimming at V came to 1 base and at J to 5 bases, leaving 5 bases not matched to a gene. Germline V gives CDR1 LNHNV, CDR2 YYDKDF (reference sequence). CDR3 DNA: TGTGCCACCAGCAGAGGAGGGACAGGGGGCGCGGAGACCCAGTACTTC. It specifies CATSRGGTGGAETQYF.